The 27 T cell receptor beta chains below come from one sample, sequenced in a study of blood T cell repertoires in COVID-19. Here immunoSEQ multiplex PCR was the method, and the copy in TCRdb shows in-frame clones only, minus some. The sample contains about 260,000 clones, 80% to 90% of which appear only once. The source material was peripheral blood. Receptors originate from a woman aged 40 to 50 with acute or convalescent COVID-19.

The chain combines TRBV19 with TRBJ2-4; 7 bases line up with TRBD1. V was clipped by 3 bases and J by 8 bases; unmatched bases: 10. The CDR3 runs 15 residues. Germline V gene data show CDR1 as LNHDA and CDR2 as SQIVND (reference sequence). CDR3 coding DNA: TGTGCCAGTAGTATTCGAGGGGGCCGGGCGGACATTCAGTACTTC. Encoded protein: CASSIRGGRADIQYF.

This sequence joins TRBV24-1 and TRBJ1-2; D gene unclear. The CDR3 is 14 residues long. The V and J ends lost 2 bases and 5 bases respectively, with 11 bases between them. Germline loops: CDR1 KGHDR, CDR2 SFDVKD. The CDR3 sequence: CATSDSATEYGYTF. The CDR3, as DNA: TGTGCCACCAGTGATTCTGCCACCGAGTATGGCTACACCTTC.

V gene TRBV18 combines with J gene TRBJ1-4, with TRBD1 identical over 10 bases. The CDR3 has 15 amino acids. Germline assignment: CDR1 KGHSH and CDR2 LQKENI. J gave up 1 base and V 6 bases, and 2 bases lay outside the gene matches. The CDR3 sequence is CASSTGGQTNEKLFF. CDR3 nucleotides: TGTGCCAGCTCGACAGGGGGCCAAACTAATGAAAAACTGTTTTTT.

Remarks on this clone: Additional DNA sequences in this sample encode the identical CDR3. This CDR3 reads CASSPSPNQPQHF. CDR3 coding DNA: TGTGCCAGCAGCCCTTCCCCTAATCAGCCCCAGCATTTT. The rearrangement uses TRBV7-2 and TRBJ1-5; D call uncertain. This CDR3 comprises 13 residues. Germline CDR1 reads SGHTA; CDR2 reads FQGNSA. The V end lost 5 bases, the J end lost 4 bases, and 9 bases lay between the germline ends.

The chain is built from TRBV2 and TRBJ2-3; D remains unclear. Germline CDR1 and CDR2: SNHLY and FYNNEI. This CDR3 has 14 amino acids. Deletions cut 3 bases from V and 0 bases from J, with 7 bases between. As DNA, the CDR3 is TGTGCCAGCAGTGAGCGGTTAAGCACAGATACGCAGTATTTT. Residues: CASSERLSTDTQYF.

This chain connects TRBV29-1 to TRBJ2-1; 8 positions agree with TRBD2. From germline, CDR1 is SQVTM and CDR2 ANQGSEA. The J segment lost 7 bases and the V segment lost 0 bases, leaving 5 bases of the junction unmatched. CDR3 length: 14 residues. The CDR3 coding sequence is TGCAGCGTTGAAGAAGGGGCGGGGGGTAATGAGCAGTTCTTC. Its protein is CSVEEGAGGNEQFF.

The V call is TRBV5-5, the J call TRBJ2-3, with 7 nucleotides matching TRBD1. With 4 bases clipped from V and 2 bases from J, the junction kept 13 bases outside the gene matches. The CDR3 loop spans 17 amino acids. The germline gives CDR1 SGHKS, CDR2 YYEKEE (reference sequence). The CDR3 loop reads CASSTKWGTANTDTQYF. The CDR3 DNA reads TGTGCCAGCAGCACTAAATGGGGGACAGCCAACACAGATACGCAGTATTTT. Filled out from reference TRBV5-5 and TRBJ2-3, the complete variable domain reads DAGVTQSPTHLIKTRGQQVTLRCSPISGHKSVSWYQQVLGQGPQFIFQYYEKEERGRGNFPDRFSARQFPNYSSELNVNALLLGDSALYLCASSTKWGTANTDTQYFGPGTRLTVL.

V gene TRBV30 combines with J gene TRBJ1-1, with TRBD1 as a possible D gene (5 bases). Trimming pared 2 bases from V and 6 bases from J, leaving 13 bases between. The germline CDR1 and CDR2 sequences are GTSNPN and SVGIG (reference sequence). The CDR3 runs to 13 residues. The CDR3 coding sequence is TGTGCCTGGAGTTCCCAGGGTATATCTGAAGCTTTCTTT. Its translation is CAWSSQGISEAFF.

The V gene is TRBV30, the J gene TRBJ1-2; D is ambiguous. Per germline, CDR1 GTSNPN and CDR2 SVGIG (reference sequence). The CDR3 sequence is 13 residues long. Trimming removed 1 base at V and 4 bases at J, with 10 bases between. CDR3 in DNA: TGTGCCTGGAGTGACAGTTACGGCTATGGCTACACCTTC. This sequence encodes CAWSDSYGYGYTF.

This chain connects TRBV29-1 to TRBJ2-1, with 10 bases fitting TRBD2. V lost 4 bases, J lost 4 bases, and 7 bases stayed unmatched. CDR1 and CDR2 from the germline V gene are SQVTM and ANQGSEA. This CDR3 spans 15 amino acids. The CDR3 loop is CSVGGASGGYNEQFF. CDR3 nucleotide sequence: TGCAGCGTTGGAGGGGCTAGCGGGGGATACAATGAGCAGTTCTTC.

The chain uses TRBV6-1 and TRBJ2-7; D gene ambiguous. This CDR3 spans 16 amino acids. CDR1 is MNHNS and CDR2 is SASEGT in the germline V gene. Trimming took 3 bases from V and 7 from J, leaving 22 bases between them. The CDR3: CASSESLAGWKMEQYV. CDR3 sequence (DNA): TGTGCCAGCAGTGAGAGTCTGGCAGGCTGGAAGATGGAGCAGTACGTC.

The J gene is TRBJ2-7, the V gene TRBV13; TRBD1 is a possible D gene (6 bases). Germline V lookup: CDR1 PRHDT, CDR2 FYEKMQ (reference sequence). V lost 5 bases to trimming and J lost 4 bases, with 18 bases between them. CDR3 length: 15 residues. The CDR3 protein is CASSQKQGLRYEQYV. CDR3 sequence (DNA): TGTGCCAGCAGCCAAAAACAGGGCCTTAGGTACGAGCAGTACGTC.

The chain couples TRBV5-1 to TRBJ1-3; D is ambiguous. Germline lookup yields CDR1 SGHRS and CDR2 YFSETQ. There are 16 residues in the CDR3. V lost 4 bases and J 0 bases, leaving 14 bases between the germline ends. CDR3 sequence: CASSLPGPDSGNTIYF. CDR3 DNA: TGCGCCAGCAGCCTACCTGGGCCGGACTCTGGAAACACCATATATTTT. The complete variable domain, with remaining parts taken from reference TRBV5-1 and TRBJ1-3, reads KAGVTQTPRYLIKTRGQQVTLSCSPISGHRSVSWYQQTPGQGLQFLFEYFSETQRNKGNFPGRFSGRQFSNSRSEMNVSTLELGDSALYLCASSLPGPDSGNTIYFGEGSWLTVV.

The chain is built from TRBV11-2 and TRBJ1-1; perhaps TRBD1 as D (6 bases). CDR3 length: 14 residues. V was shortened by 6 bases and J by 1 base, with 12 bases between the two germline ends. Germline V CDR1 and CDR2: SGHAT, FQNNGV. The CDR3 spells CASSSLDRNTEAFF. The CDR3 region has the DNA TGTGCCAGCAGTTCTCTGGACAGGAACACTGAAGCTTTCTTT.

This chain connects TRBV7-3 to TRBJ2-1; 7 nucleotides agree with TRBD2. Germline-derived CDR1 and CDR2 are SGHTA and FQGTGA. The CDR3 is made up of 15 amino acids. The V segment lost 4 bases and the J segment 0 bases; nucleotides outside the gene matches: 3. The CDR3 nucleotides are TGTGCCAGCAGCTATAGCGGGTACTCCTACAATGAGCAGTTCTTC. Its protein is CASSYSGYSYNEQFF.

The CDR3 DNA reads TGTGCCAGCAGCCTTAAGAGGGTGCCTGAAGCTTTCTTT. It translates to CASSLKRVPEAFF. This chain uses TRBV14 with TRBJ1-1, with D unresolved. The CDR3 is made up of 13 amino acids. V gave up 4 bases and J gave up 6 bases, with 12 bases separating them. Looked up from germline, CDR1 is SGHDN and CDR2 is FVKESK.

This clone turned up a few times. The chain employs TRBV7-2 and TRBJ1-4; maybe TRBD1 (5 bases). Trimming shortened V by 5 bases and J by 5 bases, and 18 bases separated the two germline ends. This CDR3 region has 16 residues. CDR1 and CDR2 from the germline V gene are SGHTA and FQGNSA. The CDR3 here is CASSRGLGPSNEKLFF. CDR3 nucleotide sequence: TGTGCCAGCAGCCGGGGACTGGGGCCTTCAAATGAAAAACTGTTTTTT.

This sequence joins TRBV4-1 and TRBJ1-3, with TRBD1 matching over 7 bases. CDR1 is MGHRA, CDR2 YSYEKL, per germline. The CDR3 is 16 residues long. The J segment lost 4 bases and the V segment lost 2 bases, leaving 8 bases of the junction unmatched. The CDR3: CASSQPSQGVGNTIYF. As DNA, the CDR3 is TGCGCCAGCAGCCAACCCTCCCAGGGGGTCGGAAACACCATATATTTT.

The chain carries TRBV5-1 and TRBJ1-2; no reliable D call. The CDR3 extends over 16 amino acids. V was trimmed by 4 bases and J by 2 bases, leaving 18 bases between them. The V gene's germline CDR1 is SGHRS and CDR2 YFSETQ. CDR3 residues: CASSPTSPNLNYGYTF. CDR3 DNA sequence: TGCGCCAGCAGCCCAACATCCCCGAATTTAAACTATGGCTACACCTTC.

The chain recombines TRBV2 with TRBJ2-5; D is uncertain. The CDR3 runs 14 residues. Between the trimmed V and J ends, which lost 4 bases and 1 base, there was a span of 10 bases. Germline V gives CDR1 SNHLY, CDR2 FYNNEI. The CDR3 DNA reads TGTGCCAGCAGTGGTGCGACGGGCCAAGAGACCCAGTACTTC. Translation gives CASSGATGQETQYF.

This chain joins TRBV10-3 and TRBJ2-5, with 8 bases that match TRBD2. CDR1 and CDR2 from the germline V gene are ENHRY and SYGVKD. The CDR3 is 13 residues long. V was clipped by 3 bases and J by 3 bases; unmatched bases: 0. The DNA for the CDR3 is TGTGCCATCAGTGAACTAGCGGAAGAGACCCAGTACTTC. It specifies CAISELAEETQYF.

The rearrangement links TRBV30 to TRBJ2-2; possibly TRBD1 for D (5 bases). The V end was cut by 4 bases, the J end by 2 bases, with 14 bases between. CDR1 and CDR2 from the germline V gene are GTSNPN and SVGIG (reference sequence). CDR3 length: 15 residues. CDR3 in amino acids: CAWTPPRANTGELFF. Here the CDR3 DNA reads TGTGCCTGGACTCCCCCCAGGGCAAACACCGGGGAGCTGTTTTTT.

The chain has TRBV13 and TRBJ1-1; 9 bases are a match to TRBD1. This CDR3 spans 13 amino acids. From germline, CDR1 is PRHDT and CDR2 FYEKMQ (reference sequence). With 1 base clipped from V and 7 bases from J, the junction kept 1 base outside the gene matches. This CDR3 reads CASSLEDRGEAFF. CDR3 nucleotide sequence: TGTGCCAGCAGCTTAGAGGACAGGGGTGAAGCTTTCTTT. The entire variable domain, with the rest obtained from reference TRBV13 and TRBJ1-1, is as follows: AAGVIQSPRHLIKEKRETATLKCYPIPRHDTVYWYQQGPGQDPQFLISFYEKMQSDKGSIPDRFSAQQFSDYHSELNMSSLELGDSALYFCASSLEDRGEAFFGQGTRLTVV.

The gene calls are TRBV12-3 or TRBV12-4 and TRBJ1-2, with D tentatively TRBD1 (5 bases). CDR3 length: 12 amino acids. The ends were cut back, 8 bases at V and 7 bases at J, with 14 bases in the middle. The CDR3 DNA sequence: TGTGCCAGCTCATACGGGGGTGCTGGCTACACCTTC. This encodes CASSYGGAGYTF.

The CDR3 nucleotides are TGTGCCAGCAGCGGGTTCCTAGCGGGAGAATCCACAGATACGCAGTATTTT. Amino acid sequence: CASSGFLAGESTDTQYF. J is TRBJ2-3 and V is TRBV9; 10 bases align to TRBD2. J gave up 2 bases and V 3 bases, and 9 bases lay outside the gene matches. Germline CDR1 is SGDLS and CDR2 is YYNGEE. The CDR3 is 17 residues long.

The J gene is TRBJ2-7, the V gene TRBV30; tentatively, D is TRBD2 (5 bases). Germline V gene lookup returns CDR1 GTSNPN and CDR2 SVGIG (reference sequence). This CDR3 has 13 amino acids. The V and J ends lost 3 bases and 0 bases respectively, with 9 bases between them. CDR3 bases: TGTGCCTGGAGACCTCGGGGCTCCTACGAGCAGTACGTC. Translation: CAWRPRGSYEQYV.

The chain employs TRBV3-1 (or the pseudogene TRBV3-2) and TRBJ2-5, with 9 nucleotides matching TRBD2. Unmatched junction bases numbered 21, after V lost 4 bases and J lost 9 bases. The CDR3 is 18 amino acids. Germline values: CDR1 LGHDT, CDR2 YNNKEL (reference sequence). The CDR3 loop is CASSRTTSGFWSSESQYF. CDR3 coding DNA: TGTGCCAGCAGCCGAACCACTAGCGGGTTCTGGTCGTCTGAGTCCCAGTACTTC.